What follows are 24 T cell receptor beta chains derived from one specimen sequenced in a study of control samples from healthy donors and cancer patients. Clones were read by immunoSEQ multiplex PCR, and TCRdb kept only the in-frame ones, dropping some. The profile shows fewer than 100,000 clones, 82% of them singletons. The sample was blood. Source of these receptors: a woman aged 60 to 75 in good health.

This clone was recorded only once. The rearrangement links TRBV4-1 to TRBJ2-2; D call uncertain. Germline CDR1 reads MGHRA; CDR2 reads YSYEKL. There are 21 residues in the CDR3. Trimming cost V 2 bases and J 9 bases, with 34 bases left between them. The CDR3 loop is CASSQYNVGGITALQPRELFF. CDR3 coding DNA: TGCGCCAGCAGCCAATACAACGTTGGCGGTATCACGGCCCTTCAACCCCGGGAGCTGTTTTTT.

The V call is TRBV15, the J call TRBJ2-6; 7 nucleotides align to TRBD1. The CDR3 spans 16 residues. The V segment lost 6 bases and the J segment 0 bases; nucleotides outside the gene matches: 5. Germline CDR1 is LNHNV and CDR2 is YYDKDF (reference sequence). CDR3 DNA sequence: TGTGCCACCAGACAGGGGTTTCACTCTGGGGCCAACGTCCTGACTTTC. Encoded protein: CATRQGFHSGANVLTF.

V is TRBV11-2 and J is TRBJ2-7; 11 positions agree with TRBD2. The CDR3 length is 16 residues. From germline, CDR1 is SGHAT and CDR2 FQNNGV. The ends lost 1 base at V and 7 bases at J; junction bases unmatched: 9. This CDR3 reads CASSLGLLAGAREQYF. The CDR3 coding sequence is TGTGCCAGCAGCTTAGGCTTACTAGCGGGAGCGCGGGAGCAGTACTTC.

The chain links TRBV20-1 to TRBJ2-1; a weak D match, TRBD2 (6 bases). CDR3 length equals 10 residues. The germline V gene has CDR1 DFQATT and CDR2 SNEGSKA (reference sequence). With 3 bases removed from V and 10 bases from J, the gap between germline ends came to 7 bases. The CDR3 nucleotides read TGCAGTGCTAGGGACTACGAGCAGTTCTTC. The encoded protein is CSARDYEQFF.

The chain links TRBV7-2 to TRBJ2-2; 9 nucleotides match TRBD1. Germline CDR1 SGHTA, CDR2 FQGNSA. Trimming cost V 5 bases and J 7 bases; bases outside gene matches: 17. This CDR3 has 18 amino acids. DNA for the CDR3: TGTGCCAGCAGCCCACAAACAGGGGGCGTAAACACCGGCGGGGAGCTGTTTTTT. This sequence encodes CASSPQTGGVNTGGELFF.

This clone was observed a single time. This rearrangement joins TRBV7-2 to TRBJ2-5; D is ambiguous. The CDR3 is 13 amino acids. Trimming removed 1 base at V and 5 bases at J, with 8 bases between. CDR1 SGHTA and CDR2 FQGNSA come from the germline V gene. The CDR3 nucleotides read TGTGCCAGCAGCTTAGGCGGCCGTGAGACCCAGTACTTC. This translates into CASSLGGRETQYF.

The rearrangement uses TRBV27 and TRBJ2-1; possibly TRBD1 or TRBD2 for D (5 bases each). The V gene lost 5 bases and the J gene lost 7 bases, with 18 bases spanning the gap. The CDR3 runs to 15 residues. CDR1 and CDR2 from the germline V gene are MNHEY and SMNVEV (reference sequence). This chain's CDR3 is CASSPPGPLKNEQFF. The CDR3 coding sequence is TGTGCCAGCAGTCCCCCGGGGCCCCTCAAGAATGAGCAGTTCTTC.

The rearrangement links TRBV3-1 (or the pseudogene TRBV3-2) to TRBJ1-6, with D unresolved. Trimming cost V 7 bases and J 13 bases, with 11 bases left between them. The CDR3 runs 11 residues. Germline V gene data show CDR1 as LGHDT and CDR2 as YNNKEL (reference sequence). CDR3 residues: CASTTSGPLHF. As DNA, the CDR3 is TGTGCCAGCACCACTTCGGGGCCCCTCCACTTT.

The CDR3 spells CASSNGPATNEKLFF. In DNA form, the CDR3 reads TGTGCCAGCAGCAACGGACCGGCAACTAATGAAAAACTGTTTTTT. The rearrangement links TRBV7-2 to TRBJ1-4; no reliable D call. The CDR3 consists of 15 residues. Germline values: CDR1 SGHTA, CDR2 FQGNSA. Trimming took 5 bases from V and 0 from J, leaving 10 bases between them.

The chain links TRBV5-1 to TRBJ2-5, with 7 bases that match TRBD2. CDR1 and CDR2 from the germline V gene are SGHRS and YFSETQ. J lost 5 bases, V lost 4 bases, and 14 bases had no gene match. This CDR3 is 16 amino acids long. The CDR3 DNA follows: TGCGCCAGCAGCGCAACGACTAGCCAGGGAGTGGAGACCCAGTACTTC. Its translation: CASSATTSQGVETQYF.

V is TRBV7-9 and J is TRBJ2-1; possible D gene TRBD2, 5 bases. Germline V gene sequence: CDR1 SEHNR, CDR2 FQNEAQ (reference sequence). The CDR3 has 15 residues. V gave up 1 base and J gave up 6 bases, with 13 bases separating them. The CDR3 sequence is CASSLDGLDFNEQFF. The CDR3 DNA reads TGTGCCAGCAGCTTAGATGGACTGGATTTCAATGAGCAGTTCTTC.

The chain recombines TRBV20-1 with TRBJ1-2; D is uncertain. V lost 0 bases and J lost 8, with 7 bases in between. This CDR3 has 11 amino acids. Germline loops: CDR1 DFQATT, CDR2 SNEGSKA (reference sequence). The chain's CDR3 is CSARDRLGYTF. The CDR3 coding sequence is TGCAGTGCTAGAGATCGACTCGGCTACACCTTC.

This clone is a singleton in its sample. The chain links TRBV24-1 to TRBJ2-1; D is perhaps TRBD2 (6 bases). Looked up from germline, CDR1 is KGHDR and CDR2 is SFDVKD. Trimming removed 1 base from V and 0 bases from J, with 21 bases in between. This CDR3 is built from 20 residues. The CDR3 loop is CATSDFDTGGAILSYNEQFF. CDR3 coding DNA: TGTGCCACCAGTGATTTTGATACGGGCGGGGCGATCCTCTCCTACAATGAGCAGTTCTTC.

The chain uses TRBV7-2 and TRBJ2-5; 7 positions agree with TRBD1. Per germline, CDR1 SGHTA and CDR2 FQGNSA. The CDR3 runs to 14 residues. V shed 2 bases, J shed 4 bases, and the junction held 4 bases outside the gene matches. CDR3 bases: TGTGCCAGCAGCTTAAGGGGGCGCCCAGAGACCCAGTACTTC. Translation: CASSLRGRPETQYF.

This clone was recorded a few times. The J gene is TRBJ1-1, the V gene TRBV15; possible D gene TRBD1, 5 bases. The CDR3 runs to 14 residues. The germline V and J ends were trimmed by 6 bases and 0 bases, with 11 bases remaining between them. Germline V gene lookup returns CDR1 LNHNV and CDR2 YYDKDF (reference sequence). DNA of the CDR3: TGTGCCACCAGGTCGGGGGGATTGAACACTGAAGCTTTCTTT. This gives the protein CATRSGGLNTEAFF.

V gene TRBV5-4 combines with J gene TRBJ2-5; tentatively, D is TRBD1 (6 bases). This CDR3 comprises 14 residues. The V gene lost 3 bases and the J gene lost 1 base, with 10 bases spanning the gap. Germline loops: CDR1 SGHNT, CDR2 YYREEE (reference sequence). The CDR3 here is CASSSDRIQETQYF. The CDR3 bases are TGTGCCAGCAGCTCGGACAGAATCCAAGAGACCCAGTACTTC.

There are a few counts of this clone. J is TRBJ2-7 and V is TRBV6-6, with TRBD1 identical over 7 bases. Germline V CDR1 and CDR2: MNHNY, SVGAGI (reference sequence). Trimming cost V 3 bases and J 2 bases; bases outside gene matches: 4. The CDR3 runs 14 residues. The CDR3 is CASSYNQGAYEQYF. CDR3 nucleotides: TGTGCCAGCAGTTATAACCAGGGGGCCTACGAGCAGTACTTC.

This sequence joins TRBV18 and TRBJ2-3, with a weak D call TRBD1 (5 bases). The length of the CDR3 is 18 residues. Trimming removed 1 base from V and 0 bases from J, with 17 bases in between. Germline CDR1 KGHSH, CDR2 LQKENI. CDR3 sequence (DNA): TGTGCCAGCTCACCACTACCCAGGGTGGGGAAAAGCACAGATACGCAGTATTTT. It specifies CASSPLPRVGKSTDTQYF.

This clone came up a few times. This chain connects TRBV19 to TRBJ2-6, with a tentative D call TRBD1 (5 bases). This CDR3 has 18 residues. Germline CDR1 and CDR2: LNHDA and SQIVND (reference sequence). V lost 2 bases and J lost 0, with 14 bases in between. CDR3 sequence reads: CASSIQGLTFSGANVLTF. The DNA for the CDR3 is TGTGCCAGTAGTATACAGGGCTTAACTTTCTCTGGGGCCAACGTCCTGACTTTC.

This CDR3 is CASSRDRALEQYF. CDR3 DNA: TGTGCCAGTTCCCGGGACAGGGCTCTCGAGCAGTACTTC. This chain connects TRBV10-3 to TRBJ2-7; 9 bases are shared with TRBD1. The V and J ends lost 10 bases and 6 bases, in that order; junction bases with no gene match: 10. In germline, CDR1 is ENHRY, CDR2 SYGVKD. The CDR3 loop spans 13 amino acids.

This clone was detected a few times. The chain combines TRBV7-2 with TRBJ1-2; tentative D call: TRBD1 (5 bases). The CDR3 sequence is 16 residues long. V was clipped by 1 base and J by 7 bases, with 19 bases between them. From germline, CDR1 is SGHTA and CDR2 FQGNSA. The CDR3 is CASSLGMTALSGGYTF. The CDR3 nucleotides read TGTGCCAGCAGCTTAGGGATGACAGCTCTAAGTGGTGGCTACACCTTC.

This clone was seen only a few times. The chain couples TRBV7-9 to TRBJ2-2, with 9 bases that match TRBD1. Germline CDR1 is SEHNR and CDR2 is FQNEAQ (reference sequence). V was clipped by 7 bases and J by 1 base; unmatched bases: 4. The CDR3 totals 15 residues. The CDR3 DNA reads TGTGCCAGCACCACGGGACAGGGGAACACCGGGGAGCTGTTTTTT. Residues: CASTTGQGNTGELFF.

V and J are TRBV19 and TRBJ2-5; the match to TRBD1 covers 10 bases. The junction had 5 bases not matched to a gene; V was cut back by 3 bases and J by 4 bases. The CDR3 loop spans 15 amino acids. Germline-derived CDR1 and CDR2 are LNHDA and SQIVND (reference sequence). CDR3 nucleotides: TGTGCCAGTAGTATGGGGGACAGGGGACGAGAGACCCAGTACTTC. It translates to CASSMGDRGRETQYF. The full variable domain, its missing parts supplied by reference TRBV19 and TRBJ2-5, is DGGITQSPKYLFRKEGQNVTLSCEQNLNHDAMYWYRQDPGQGLRLIYYSQIVNDFQKGDIAEGYSVSREKKESFPLTVTSAQKNPTAFYLCASSMGDRGRETQYFGPGTRLLVL.

As concerns this clone: Other DNA sequences in this sample translate to the same CDR3. V gene TRBV12-5 combines with J gene TRBJ2-5; no definite D call. V was clipped by 1 base and J by 4 bases, with 4 bases between them. Looked up from germline, CDR1 is LGHNT and CDR2 is FRNRAP. CDR3 size: 12 residues. The CDR3, as DNA: TGTGCTAGTGGTTTGGGGTTAGAGACCCAGTACTTC. Translating it yields CASGLGLETQYF.